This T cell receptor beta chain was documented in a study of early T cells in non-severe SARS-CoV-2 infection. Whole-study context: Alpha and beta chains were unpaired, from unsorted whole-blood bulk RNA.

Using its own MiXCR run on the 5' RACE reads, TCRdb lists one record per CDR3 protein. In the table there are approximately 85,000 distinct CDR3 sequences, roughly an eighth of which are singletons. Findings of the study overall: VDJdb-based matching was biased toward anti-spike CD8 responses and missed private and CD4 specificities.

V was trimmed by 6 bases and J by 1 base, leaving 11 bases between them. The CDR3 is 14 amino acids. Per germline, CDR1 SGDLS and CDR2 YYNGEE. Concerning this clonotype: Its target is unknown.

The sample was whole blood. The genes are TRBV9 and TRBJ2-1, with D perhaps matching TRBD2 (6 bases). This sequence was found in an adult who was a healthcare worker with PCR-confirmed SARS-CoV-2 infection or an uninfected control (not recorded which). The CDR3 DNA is TGTGCCAGCACCGCGGGGTTTTCCTACAATGAGCAGTTCTTC. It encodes CASTAGFSYNEQFF.